The clone carrying this TCR beta chain was counted a single time. Sequenced by immunoSEQ multiplex PCR; TCRdb stores in-frame clones only, minus some. The data contain over 250,000 clones, 88% of them singletons. These data originate in a study of blood T cell repertoires in COVID-19. Germline trimming cut 7 bases from V and 3 bases from J; bases unmatched to any gene: 5. CDR3 length equals 13 residues. CDR1 and CDR2 from the germline V gene are SQVTM and ANQGSEA. Specimen: PBMCs or T cells enriched from blood (not recorded which). The rearrangement uses TRBV29-1 and TRBJ1-5; 8 nucleotides agree with TRBD1. This sequence originates from a woman aged 45-60 years who had recovered from COVID-19. Here the CDR3 DNA reads TGCAGCGCCCAGACAGGGGTCAATCAGCCCCAGCATTTT. This gives the protein CSAQTGVNQPQHF.